These 29 T cell receptor beta chains were all obtained from the same sample, sequenced in a study of T cell responses to AZD1222 COVID-19 vaccine. Sequencing was performed with immunoSEQ multiplex PCR; in TCRdb, only in-frame clones are kept and a portion is missing. The data contain approximately 110,000 clones, about 85% of them seen just once; the ten biggest clones take up about 5%. The starting material was peripheral blood, obtained on day 0 of AZD1222 vaccination. The receptors derive from an adult in good health.

This chain uses TRBV10-3 with TRBJ1-2; TRBD1 might be the D (6 bases). CDR1 is ENHRY and CDR2 is SYGVKD in the germline V gene. V lost 3 bases, J lost 2 bases, and 13 bases lay in between. The CDR3 length is 15 residues. As DNA, the CDR3 is TGTGCCATCAGTGAAAGCGACAGGAGCAACTATGGCTACACCTTC. As protein: CAISESDRSNYGYTF.

The rearrangement links TRBV27 to TRBJ1-6; D unclear. In germline, CDR1 is MNHEY, CDR2 SMNVEV (reference sequence). This CDR3 contains 12 residues. V dropped 5 bases and J dropped 6 bases, with 5 bases sitting between them. Here the CDR3 reads CASSGGNSPLHF. In DNA, the CDR3 is TGTGCCAGCAGTGGCGGTAATTCACCCCTCCACTTT.

This clone was seen just once. The chain has TRBV7-2 and TRBJ1-3; no reliable D call. This CDR3 has 14 amino acids. The germline CDR1 and CDR2 sequences are SGHTA and FQGNSA. V was pared by 5 bases and J by 3 bases, with 11 bases between. This CDR3 reads CASSLFSIGNTIYF. CDR3 nucleotide sequence: TGTGCCAGCAGCCTATTTTCAATTGGAAACACCATATATTTT.

V and J are TRBV29-1 and TRBJ2-7, with D uncertain. The germline V and J ends were trimmed by 6 bases and 3 bases, with 15 bases remaining between them. CDR1 and CDR2 (germline): SQVTM, ANQGSEA. The CDR3 extends over 13 amino acids. CDR3 protein: CSVLSHGSYEQYF. DNA of the CDR3: TGCAGCGTCCTCAGTCATGGCAGCTACGAGCAGTACTTC.

The V and J genes are TRBV7-9 and TRBJ1-1, with D perhaps matching TRBD1 (5 bases). The CDR3 is 15 amino acids. Germline values: CDR1 SEHNR, CDR2 FQNEAQ (reference sequence). V lost 2 bases to trimming and J lost 1 base, with 11 bases between them. The DNA of the CDR3 is TGTGCCAGCAGCTTATCCCAGGGTAAGAACACTGAAGCTTTCTTT. Amino acids: CASSLSQGKNTEAFF.

In DNA, the CDR3 is TGTGCCAGCAGTCCAAACACAGATACGCAGTATTTT. This translates into CASSPNTDTQYF. The genes are TRBV27 and TRBJ2-3; no definite D call. Trimming pared 5 bases from V and 2 bases from J, leaving 5 bases between. There are 12 residues in the CDR3. The germline V gene has CDR1 MNHEY and CDR2 SMNVEV (reference sequence).

The chain recombines TRBV7-9 with TRBJ2-2; D is unresolved. The V and J ends lost 1 base and 6 bases respectively, with 3 bases between them. Germline CDR1 and CDR2: SEHNR and FQNEAQ (reference sequence). The CDR3 is made up of 12 amino acids. In DNA form, the CDR3 reads TGTGCCAGCAGCTTAGAACCCGGGGAGCTGTTTTTT. Translation gives CASSLEPGELFF.

The V gene is TRBV6-5, the J gene TRBJ2-1; 9 nucleotides align to TRBD2. Germline CDR1 reads MNHEY; CDR2 reads SVGAGI. CDR3 size: 13 residues. The V segment lost 8 bases and the J segment 2 bases; nucleotides outside the gene matches: 1. CDR3 coding DNA: TGTGCCAGCGGGACTAGCACCTACAATGAGCAGTTCTTC. Translated: CASGTSTYNEQFF.

This clone was observed once. V and J are TRBV2 and TRBJ2-1; 8 bases match TRBD2. The CDR3 contains 15 residues. Per germline, CDR1 SNHLY and CDR2 FYNNEI. The J segment lost 3 bases and the V segment lost 3 bases, leaving 4 bases of the junction unmatched. The CDR3 protein is CASSDEAGVYNEQFF. CDR3 nucleotides: TGTGCCAGCAGTGATGAAGCGGGGGTCTACAATGAGCAGTTCTTC.

The chain carries TRBV27 and TRBJ2-5; a possible D gene is TRBD1 (5 bases). Trimming took off 7 bases at V and 10 bases at J, with 13 bases between the two ends. Germline V gene lookup returns CDR1 MNHEY and CDR2 SMNVEV (reference sequence). This CDR3 comprises 11 residues. The chain's CDR3 is CASKKGVIQYF. CDR3 nucleotide sequence: TGTGCCAGCAAAAAAGGGGTGATCCAGTACTTC.

This chain uses TRBV4-2 with TRBJ1-4; D may be TRBD1 (5 bases). The CDR3 length is 16 residues. In germline, CDR1 is LGHNA, CDR2 YNFKEQ. Trimming removed 4 bases from V and 8 bases from J, with 20 bases in between. The CDR3, as DNA: TGTGCCAGCAGCCCCGAACTTTTGGGGGATGGGGAAAAACTGTTTTTT. This gives the protein CASSPELLGDGEKLFF.

This chain connects TRBV19 to TRBJ2-2, with TRBD2 matching 8 bases. This CDR3 is 15 amino acids long. Germline V CDR1 and CDR2: LNHDA, SQIVND (reference sequence). Trimming removed 9 bases from V and 7 bases from J; junction bases left unmatched: 13. In nucleotides, the CDR3 is TGTGCCAGCAGACTCGGGAGGGCCATCAACGGGGAGCTGTTTTTT. This gives the protein CASRLGRAINGELFF. The whole variable domain, remainder taken from reference TRBV19 and TRBJ2-2, is DGGITQSPKYLFRKEGQNVTLSCEQNLNHDAMYWYRQDPGQGLRLIYYSQIVNDFQKGDIAEGYSVSREKKESFPLTVTSAQKNPTAFYLCASRLGRAINGELFFGEGSRLTVL.

J is TRBJ1-3 and V is TRBV2; D gene unclear. V was clipped by 7 bases and J by 1 base, with 11 bases between them. Germline V gene sequence: CDR1 SNHLY, CDR2 FYNNEI. CDR3 length equals 14 residues. CDR3 region: CASMRLRSGNTIYF. As DNA, the CDR3 is TGTGCCAGCATGCGACTAAGATCTGGAAACACCATATATTTT. The full variable domain, rest sourced from reference TRBV2 and TRBJ1-3, is EPEVTQTPSHQVTQMGQEVILRCVPISNHLYFYWYRQILGQKVEFLVSFYNNEISEKSEIFDDQFSVERPDGSNFTLKIRSTKLEDSAMYFCASMRLRSGNTIYFGEGSWLTVV.

The genes are TRBV21-1 and TRBJ1-1. TRBV21-1 is listed as a pseudogene. The CDR3 totals 14 residues. CDR3 loop: CASSKARDGAEAFF. CDR3 in DNA: TGTGCCAGCAGCAAAGCTCGAGATGGGGCTGAAGCTTTCTTT.

This clone was seen a single time. V gene TRBV11-2 combines with J gene TRBJ2-1; TRBD1 or TRBD2 may be the D gene (5 bases each). The CDR3 is 13 amino acids. Looked up from germline, CDR1 is SGHAT and CDR2 is FQNNGV. V shed 6 bases and J shed 4 bases, with 10 bases lying between them. This CDR3 reads CASRQDWYNEQFF. DNA of the CDR3: TGTGCCAGCAGACAGGACTGGTACAATGAGCAGTTCTTC. The full variable domain, rest sourced from reference TRBV11-2 and TRBJ2-1, is EAGVAQSPRYKIIEKRQSVAFWCNPISGHATLYWYQQILGQGPKLLIQFQNNGVVDDSQLPKDRFSAERLKGVDSTLKIQPAKLEDSAVYLCASRQDWYNEQFFGPGTRLTVL.

The chain has TRBV5-5 and TRBJ2-7; perhaps TRBD2 as D (6 bases). Germline loops: CDR1 SGHKS, CDR2 YYEKEE (reference sequence). Trimming shortened V by 4 bases and J by 4 bases, and 12 bases separated the two germline ends. The CDR3 runs to 13 residues. Here the CDR3 reads CASSPGLSYEQYF. The DNA of the CDR3 is TGTGCCAGCAGCCCGGGACTTTCGTACGAGCAGTACTTC.

J is TRBJ2-2 and V is TRBV13; D gene uncertain. This CDR3 spans 14 amino acids. The germline V gene encodes CDR1 PRHDT and CDR2 FYEKMQ (reference sequence). V lost 4 bases to trimming and J lost 6 bases, with 12 bases between them. The CDR3 sequence is CASSSPEAPGELFF. The CDR3 DNA follows: TGTGCCAGCAGCTCCCCCGAGGCGCCCGGGGAGCTGTTTTTT. The full variable domain, rest sourced from reference TRBV13 and TRBJ2-2, is AAGVIQSPRHLIKEKRETATLKCYPIPRHDTVYWYQQGPGQDPQFLISFYEKMQSDKGSIPDRFSAQQFSDYHSELNMSSLELGDSALYFCASSSPEAPGELFFGEGSRLTVL.

J is TRBJ2-1 and V is TRBV5-1; the match to TRBD2 covers 7 bases. CDR1 SGHRS and CDR2 YFSETQ come from the germline V gene. The CDR3 is 15 residues long. V lost 4 bases, J lost 5 bases, and 9 bases stayed unmatched. CDR3 sequence (DNA): TGCGCCAGCAGCGCAGGGACTACGCTACACAATGAGCAGTTCTTC. Translated, it gives CASSAGTTLHNEQFF.

The chain links TRBV19 to TRBJ1-5, with TRBD1 identical over 9 bases. Germline CDR1 reads LNHDA; CDR2 reads SQIVND (reference sequence). The CDR3 is 16 amino acids. V dropped 6 bases and J dropped 5; count of bases not matched to a gene: 11. CDR3 sequence (DNA): TGTGCCAGTAGGGTATTGACAGGGGGTTTTCATCAGCCCCAGCATTTT. It yields the protein CASRVLTGGFHQPQHF.

The V and J genes are TRBV28 and TRBJ2-5, with 7 positions matching TRBD1. Germline CDR1 MDHEN, CDR2 SYDVKM. CDR3 length: 14 amino acids. J was trimmed by 5 bases and V by 6 bases; bases with no gene match: 9. The CDR3 DNA follows: TGTGCCAGCAGCCTACAGGGGTTGCGGGAGACCCAGTACTTC. This sequence encodes CASSLQGLRETQYF.

The rearrangement links TRBV5-1 to TRBJ2-4, with 8 bases identical to TRBD1. The CDR3 contains 16 residues. V was clipped by 0 bases and J by 8 bases; unmatched bases: 10. CDR1 and CDR2 from the germline V gene are SGHRS and YFSETQ. CDR3 residues: CASSLGQGARRHIQYF. The CDR3 coding sequence is TGCGCCAGCAGCTTGGGCCAGGGGGCGCGTAGGCACATTCAGTACTTC.

This clone occurred once. This chain uses TRBV6-6 with TRBJ2-3, with D tentatively TRBD2 (5 bases). This CDR3 comprises 16 residues. CDR1 and CDR2 from the germline V gene are MNHNY and SVGAGI (reference sequence). The V gene lost 4 bases and the J gene lost 3 bases, with 17 bases spanning the gap. The CDR3 sequence is CASSLGISARTDTQYF. As DNA, the CDR3 is TGTGCCAGCAGTTTGGGTATTAGCGCCAGAACAGATACGCAGTATTTT.

The chain links TRBV30 to TRBJ1-2; no definite D call. Germline loops: CDR1 GTSNPN, CDR2 SVGIG (reference sequence). Trimming removed 6 bases from V and 8 bases from J, with 16 bases in between. The CDR3 spans 12 residues. CDR3 in amino acids: CACLRVTFGYTF. The DNA for the CDR3 is TGTGCCTGTCTTCGAGTTACATTCGGCTACACCTTC. Using reference TRBV30 and TRBJ1-2 for the parts outside the CDR3, the full variable domain is SQTIHQWPATLVQPVGSPLSLECTVEGTSNPNLYWYRQAAGRGLQLLFYSVGIGQISSEVPQNLSASRPQDRQFILSSKKLLLSDSGFYLCACLRVTFGYTFGSGTRLTVV.

The chain carries TRBV7-9 and TRBJ2-5; possibly TRBD1 or TRBD2 for D (5 bases each). The CDR3 consists of 16 residues. V was pared by 0 bases and J by 2 bases, with 13 bases between. CDR1 and CDR2 from the germline V gene are SEHNR and FQNEAQ (reference sequence). This CDR3 is CASSLALVREQETQYF. The CDR3 DNA reads as TGTGCCAGCAGCTTAGCGTTAGTCAGGGAGCAAGAGACCCAGTACTTC.

The chain employs TRBV20-1 and TRBJ1-1; no reliable D call. CDR3 size: 11 residues. Germline assignment: CDR1 DFQATT and CDR2 SNEGSKA (reference sequence). With 4 bases removed from V and 2 bases from J, the gap between germline ends came to 5 bases. The CDR3 region is CSAISNTEAFF. The CDR3 region has the DNA TGCAGTGCTATTAGTAACACTGAAGCTTTCTTT.

This chain joins TRBV2 and TRBJ2-1, with TRBD2 identical over 9 bases. The CDR3 spans 15 residues. The trim removed 3 bases at V and 6 bases at J, leaving 6 bases unmatched. The germline V gene has CDR1 SNHLY and CDR2 FYNNEI. CDR3 sequence reads: CASSEELAGLNEQFF. The DNA for the CDR3 is TGTGCCAGCAGTGAGGAACTAGCGGGCCTCAATGAGCAGTTCTTC.

The V gene is TRBV30, the J gene TRBJ1-6; D gene unclear. The CDR3 covers 13 residues. Germline CDR1 GTSNPN, CDR2 SVGIG (reference sequence). The V and J ends lost 3 bases and 7 bases respectively, with 10 bases between them. CDR3 coding DNA: TGTGCCTGGAGCGGCAGCCAGAATTCACCCCTCCACTTT. It translates to CAWSGSQNSPLHF.

The chain joins TRBV27 to TRBJ2-7, with TRBD1 identical over 10 bases. The CDR3 totals 14 residues. The V gene's germline CDR1 is MNHEY and CDR2 SMNVEV (reference sequence). Trimming at V came to 5 bases and at J to 2 bases, leaving 3 bases not matched to a gene. The CDR3 sequence is CASSGQGGTYEQYF. In DNA, the CDR3 is TGTGCCAGCAGTGGACAGGGGGGCACCTACGAGCAGTACTTC.

CDR3 protein: CASSHIRDRGHEQFF. CDR3 in DNA: TGTGCCAGCAGCCACATCCGGGACAGGGGACATGAGCAGTTCTTC. The V gene is TRBV3-1 (or the pseudogene TRBV3-2), the J gene TRBJ2-1; 10 positions agree with TRBD1. The CDR3 covers 15 residues. Losses at the gene ends were 3 bases for V and 8 bases for J; bases not matched to a gene: 7. Looked up from germline, CDR1 is LGHDT and CDR2 is YNNKEL (reference sequence).